This TCR beta chain was identified during a study of T cell clones after liver transplantation. For the study at large: In this trial, immunosuppression withdrawal was attempted within 2 years of liver transplant. TCRbeta sequencing after a pre-transplant mixed lymphocyte reaction identified graft-donor-reactive clones, later tracked in post-transplant blood.

This table comes from immunoSEQ multiplex PCR, and its TCRdb copy is limited to in-frame clones, with some not included. This table has 90,000 to 120,000 clones, around four fifths appearing once. This CDR3 region has 12 residues. Trimming cost V 4 bases and J 3 bases, with 5 bases left between them. Germline V gene lookup returns CDR1 LNHDA and CDR2 SQIVND (reference sequence). V and J are TRBV19 and TRBJ2-3; D is uncertain. This material consisted of CD4+ T cells from blood, taken before liver transplant. The receptor was derived from a human donor who received a liver transplant. DNA for the CDR3: TGTGCCAGTAGTAAGGATACAGATACGCAGTATTTT. It yields the protein CASSKDTDTQYF. The whole variable domain, remainder taken from reference TRBV19 and TRBJ2-3, is DGGITQSPKYLFRKEGQNVTLSCEQNLNHDAMYWYRQDPGQGLRLIYYSQIVNDFQKGDIAEGYSVSREKKESFPLTVTSAQKNPTAFYLCASSKDTDTQYFGPGTRLTVL.